This T cell receptor beta chain originates from a study of shared clonotypes between healthy human individuals. General study findings and limits: Shared clonotypes: approximately 5% naive CD4, roughly 3.8% naive CD8, around 2.2% memory CD4, over 0.3% memory CD8.

Worth noting for this clone: The target antigen is unknown.

Assay execution proceeded at the deep level. For each subset, genomic DNA was distributed in equal portions over several immunoSEQ plates. Clones were read by immunoSEQ multiplex PCR, and TCRdb kept only the in-frame ones, dropping some. Of some 1,400,000 clones in the sample, around 97% were seen once. Donors were Caucasian adults residing in Nashville, Tennessee, USA. CDR3 length: 11 residues. CDR1 and CDR2 from the germline V gene are GTSNPN and SVGIG (reference sequence). Between the trimmed V and J ends, which lost 2 bases and 4 bases, there was a span of 6 bases. The chain is built from TRBV30 and TRBJ2-7; D remains ambiguous. Sequencing used naive CD4+ T cells sorted from blood. Described subset: CD45RA+ positively selected. The TCR comes from a man aged 25 to 40 in good health. The DNA of the CDR3 is TGTGCCTGGAGTAACGGGTACGAGCAGTACTTC. It yields the protein CAWSNGYEQYF.